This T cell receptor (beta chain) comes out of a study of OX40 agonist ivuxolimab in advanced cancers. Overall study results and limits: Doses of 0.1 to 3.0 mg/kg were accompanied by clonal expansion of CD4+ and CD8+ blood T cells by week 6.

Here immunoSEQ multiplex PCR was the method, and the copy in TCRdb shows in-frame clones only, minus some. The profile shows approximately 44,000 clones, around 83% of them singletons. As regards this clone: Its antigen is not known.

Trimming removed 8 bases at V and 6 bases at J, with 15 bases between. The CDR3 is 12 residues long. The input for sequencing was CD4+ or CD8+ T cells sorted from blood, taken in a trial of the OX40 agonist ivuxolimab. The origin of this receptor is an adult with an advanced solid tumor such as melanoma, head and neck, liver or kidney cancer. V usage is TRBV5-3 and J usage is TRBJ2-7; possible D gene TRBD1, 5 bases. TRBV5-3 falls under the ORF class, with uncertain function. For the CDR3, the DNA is TGTGCCAGCAGGGTGCGAGTGGCCGAGCAGTACTTC. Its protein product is CASRVRVAEQYF.